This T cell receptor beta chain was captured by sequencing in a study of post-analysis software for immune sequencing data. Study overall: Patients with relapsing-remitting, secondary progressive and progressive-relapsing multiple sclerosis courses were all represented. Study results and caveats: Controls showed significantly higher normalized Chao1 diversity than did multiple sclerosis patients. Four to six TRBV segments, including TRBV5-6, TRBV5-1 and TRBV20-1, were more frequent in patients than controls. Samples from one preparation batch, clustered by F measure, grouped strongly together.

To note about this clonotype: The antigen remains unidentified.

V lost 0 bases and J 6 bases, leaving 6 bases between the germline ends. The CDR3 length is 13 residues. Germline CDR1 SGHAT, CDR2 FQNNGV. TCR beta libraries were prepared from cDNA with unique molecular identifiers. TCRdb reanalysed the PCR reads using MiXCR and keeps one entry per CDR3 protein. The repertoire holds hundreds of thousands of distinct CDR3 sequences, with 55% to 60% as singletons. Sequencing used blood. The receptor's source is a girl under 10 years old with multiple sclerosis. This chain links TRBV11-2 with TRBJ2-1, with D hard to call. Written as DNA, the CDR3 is TGTGCCAGCAGCTTAGAGCCCCTCAATGAGCAGTTCTTC. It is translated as CASSLEPLNEQFF.